Listed below are T cell receptor beta chains from one sample, sequenced in a study of blood T cells in healthy people across ages. Via MiXCR, TCRdb re-called the 5' RACE reads, giving one row per CDR3 protein. The data contain around 900,000 distinct CDR3 sequences, roughly half of them seen just once; the ten biggest clones take up about 20%. Sequenced: blood. These receptors all stem from a woman aged 55 to 70 in good health. Each CDR3 is given without its conserved first and last residue.

TRBV3-1,ASSLYDREHNYEQY
TRBV2,ASSGQGYSNQPQH
TRBV15,ATSIGGGNQPQH
TRBV6-2/TRBV6-3,ASSYSIGDLGTQY
TRBV5-6,ASSTRLTRAEKLF
TRBV28,ATNKPRGSTDTQY
TRBV11-2,ASSLDVTGLPEQF
TRBV4-1,ASSQVGQRNPDTQY
TRBV13,ASSTTGQAQY
TRBV4-3,ASSLVTGWAQY
TRBV4-2,ASSQDRSEPEQF
TRBV10-3,ATNDRDYEKLF
TRBV13,ASSLQRTGNRNEQF
TRBV20-1,SALDLSHNEQF
TRBV20-1,SADLMGLVSYEQY
TRBV5-1,ASSLVSNGANVLT
TRBV2,ASSGVGAAWARWDYT
TRBV4-1,ASSQPVGLAGVVGMVEQY
TRBV27,ASSSPRSGRRQTQY
TRBV12-3/TRBV12-4,ASSLLENILY
TRBV12-3/TRBV12-4,ASRPLEDTQY
TRBV18,ASSPEVNTEAF
TRBV5-6,ASGSGPSGETQY
TRBV12-3/TRBV12-4,ASRPGLLNEQY
TRBV11-2,ASSWDQNTDTQY
TRBV21-1,ASSNMTAGETQY
TRBV20-1,SAPKSGGTDTQY
TRBV5-1,ASSPGPSGHNEQF
TRBV20-1,SARARASSYEQY
TRBV27,ASSSTYGKKTNYGYT
TRBV7-9,ASSLEGWGYEQY
TRBV5-1,ASSFDRASYEQY
TRBV6-2/TRBV6-3,ASSSFSGRAQETQY
TRBV7-3,ASSLNGRADNEQY
TRBV5-1,ASSNIGPPYEQY
TRBV7-9,ASSPSAGWNYGYT
TRBV12-3/TRBV12-4,ASSLDFGAPLH
TRBV29-1,SVTRDLDTDTQY
TRBV5-4,ASSTASGTRNEQY
TRBV4-1,ASSQGGLETDEQY
TRBV24-1,ATSDLGRGETQY
TRBV24-1,ATSAPVSGTDHYEQY
TRBV30,AWSVLRWDRGGEQY
TRBV20-1,SARAPRGNTEAF
TRBV28,AGSLRGKEQF
TRBV20-1,SASLPMYKSPLH
TRBV11-2,ASSPWAGSYEQY
TRBV20-1,SARSPGWGNGYT
TRBV20-1,GALTGGTDTQY
TRBV20-1,SASFGRAYEQY
TRBV7-9,ASNQVKGTYEQY
TRBV28,ASRGSPPGEQY
TRBV7-2,ASTFSQRAAGAF
TRBV20-1,SARAGDIPTTVQETQY
TRBV27,ASSRDRGRGEQY
TRBV7-3,ASSLTSLNEQY
TRBV7-2,ASSPRQGYQPQH
TRBV5-1,ASRGTSVDEQY
TRBV2,ASSDFRARGGYEQY